This entry concerns a single T cell receptor (beta chain). This sample was included in a study of chemoradiotherapy in HPV16-positive cancers. Germline V gene data show CDR1 as SGHTA and CDR2 as FQGNSA. The CDR3 spans 14 residues. Trimming removed 5 bases at V and 5 bases at J, with 15 bases between. Sequencing used immunoSEQ multiplex PCR; TCRdb keeps in-frame clones, though not all of them. The table has around 16,000 clones, 60% to 80% seen once; the top ten hold about a tenth. This receptor was identified in a human donor with HPV-associated anogenital cancer. The chain uses TRBV7-2 and TRBJ2-5; no definite D call. This sample was obtained from a patient who underwent chemoradiotherapy. DNA for the CDR3: TGTGCCAGCAGCCGTAGTGGCGGTGCGGAGACCCAGTACTTC. This codes for CASSRSGGAETQYF.